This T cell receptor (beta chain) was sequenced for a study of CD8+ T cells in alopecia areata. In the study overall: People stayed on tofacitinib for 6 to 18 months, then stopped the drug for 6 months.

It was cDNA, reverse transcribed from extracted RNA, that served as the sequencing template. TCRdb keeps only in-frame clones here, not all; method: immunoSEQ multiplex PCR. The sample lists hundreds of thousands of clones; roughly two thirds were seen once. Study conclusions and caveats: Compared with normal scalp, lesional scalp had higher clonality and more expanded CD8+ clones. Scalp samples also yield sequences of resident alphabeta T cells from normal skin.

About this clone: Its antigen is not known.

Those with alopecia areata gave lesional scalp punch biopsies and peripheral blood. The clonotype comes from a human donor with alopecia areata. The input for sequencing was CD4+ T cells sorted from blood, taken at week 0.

The CDR3 sequence is CASSMRPGQGNTGELFF. The CDR3 coding sequence is TGTGCCAGTAGTATGCGACCGGGACAGGGGAACACCGGGGAGCTGTTTTTT. V and J are TRBV19 and TRBJ2-2; 9 bases are a match to TRBD1. V lost 3 bases, J lost 1 base, and 6 bases stayed unmatched. Per the germline V gene, CDR1 is LNHDA and CDR2 is SQIVND (reference sequence). CDR3 size: 17 residues.